The next 21 T cell receptor beta chains were all read from a single sample in a study of post-analysis software for immune sequencing data. cDNA libraries for TCR beta contained unique molecular identifiers. One entry per CDR3 protein results from TCRdb running MiXCR on the PCR reads. The table lists hundreds of thousands of distinct CDR3 sequences, approximately 60% of them singletons. The antigens of these receptors remain unknown. Study-wide results and caveats: Compared with controls, patients had more of about 5 TRBV segments, including TRBV5-6, TRBV5-1 and TRBV20-1.

Sequenced material: blood. The receptor set was obtained from a girl aged 2 to 10 with multiple sclerosis.

V gene TRBV12-3 or TRBV12-4 combines with J gene TRBJ1-1, with D possibly matching TRBD1 (5 bases). There are 13 residues in the CDR3. The germline V and J ends were trimmed by 3 bases and 5 bases, with 10 bases remaining between them. Here the CDR3 DNA reads TGTGCCAGCAGTTTCAGGGAGGGGACTGAAGCTTTCTTT. Translated, it gives CASSFREGTEAFF.

This clonotype was detected a few times. This chain links TRBV10-3 with TRBJ2-6; D may be TRBD2 (5 bases). The germline V gene has CDR1 ENHRY and CDR2 SYGVKD. The CDR3 contains 17 residues. V lost 3 bases, J lost 2 bases, and 14 bases lay in between. The CDR3 coding sequence is TGTGCCATCAGTGAAATAGGAGGACTGACTGGGGCCAACGTCCTGACTTTC. This sequence encodes CAISEIGGLTGANVLTF.

The J gene is TRBJ1-4, the V gene TRBV7-2, with D possibly TRBD1 on 5 matching bases. CDR1 is SGHTA, CDR2 FQGNSA, per germline. The germline V and J ends were trimmed by 1 base and 12 bases, with 18 bases remaining between them. CDR3 size: 15 residues. CDR3 protein: CASSLVPTGSRQLFF. The CDR3 bases are TGTGCCAGCAGCTTAGTCCCAACAGGATCACGGCAACTGTTTTTT.

V is TRBV4-2 and J is TRBJ2-1; D perhaps matches TRBD2 (6 bases). The CDR3 spans 16 residues. Germline V gene sequence: CDR1 LGHNA, CDR2 YNFKEQ. V lost 1 base and J lost 0, with 10 bases in between. The CDR3 nucleotides read TGTGCCAGCAGCCAAGGTGAGACTAGCTCCTACAATGAGCAGTTCTTC. As protein: CASSQGETSSYNEQFF.

This clonotype was seen just once. V is TRBV20-1 and J is TRBJ1-2, with D unresolved. Germline V lookup: CDR1 DFQATT, CDR2 SNEGSKA (reference sequence). Trimming cost V 3 bases and J 8 bases, with 19 bases left between them. This CDR3 is built from 14 residues. The CDR3 coding sequence is TGCAGTGCTAGTAAGCAACCGGCCGAGTCGGGCTACACCTTC. This codes for CSASKQPAESGYTF.

This clonotype occurred a few times. The V and J genes are TRBV12-3 or TRBV12-4 and TRBJ1-5; D might be TRBD1 (5 bases). The CDR3 runs 16 residues. V was pared by 1 base and J by 2 bases, with 12 bases between. The CDR3 nucleotides are TGTGCCAGCAGTTTAGTTGGCCCGGGGGGCAATCAGCCCCAGCATTTT. Its protein is CASSLVGPGGNQPQHF.

The chain carries TRBV4-1 and TRBJ1-5; D is unclear. V was pared by 4 bases and J by 4 bases, with 11 bases between. The germline V gene encodes CDR1 MGHRA and CDR2 YSYEKL. The CDR3 contains 14 residues. The CDR3 DNA reads TGCGCCAGCAGCCGTCAGTTGGGGAATCAGCCCCAGCATTTT. It specifies CASSRQLGNQPQHF.

This chain connects TRBV7-2 to TRBJ2-1; the match to TRBD2 covers 12 bases. The germline gives CDR1 SGHTA, CDR2 FQGNSA. The trim removed 5 bases at V and 8 bases at J, leaving 7 bases unmatched. The CDR3 has 15 amino acids. CDR3 protein: CASSLGLAGFYEQFF. CDR3 bases: TGTGCCAGCAGCCTCGGACTAGCGGGGTTCTATGAGCAGTTCTTC.

The gene calls are TRBV12-3 or TRBV12-4 and TRBJ1-2; the match to TRBD1 covers 7 bases. CDR3 length equals 13 residues. The V segment lost 6 bases and the J segment 7 bases; nucleotides outside the gene matches: 8. The CDR3 here is CASRPTGRGGYTF. The DNA of the CDR3 is TGTGCCAGCAGACCGACAGGGCGGGGTGGCTACACCTTC.

The chain joins TRBV9 to TRBJ2-1, with 7 nucleotides matching TRBD2. With 3 bases clipped from V and 7 bases from J, the junction kept 13 bases outside the gene matches. The CDR3 consists of 16 residues. Germline V gene data show CDR1 as SGDLS and CDR2 as YYNGEE. The CDR3 coding sequence is TGTGCCAGCAGCGCCGAAGCCGGGGGGAACAGGAATGAGCAGTTCTTC. Translating it yields CASSAEAGGNRNEQFF.

This clonotype was counted between two and nine times. The chain has TRBV7-2 and TRBJ2-5; D possibly corresponds to TRBD2 (5 bases). Germline CDR1 reads SGHTA; CDR2 reads FQGNSA. V lost 1 base to trimming and J lost 5 bases, with 14 bases between them. The CDR3 totals 15 residues. This CDR3 is CASSLGQTRRETQYF. DNA for the CDR3: TGTGCCAGCAGCTTAGGTCAGACTCGGAGGGAGACCCAGTACTTC.

The J gene is TRBJ2-7, the V gene TRBV6-5; D unclear. Germline V gives CDR1 MNHEY, CDR2 SVGAGI. CDR3 size: 15 residues. The V and J ends lost 0 bases and 5 bases respectively, with 14 bases between them. CDR3 in DNA: TGTGCCAGCAGTTACTCGATAAATGGCATCGACGAGCAGTACTTC. Its translation is CASSYSINGIDEQYF.

This clonotype was detected a few times. This chain links TRBV29-1 with TRBJ2-3; D uncertain. Germline V gene lookup returns CDR1 SQVTM and CDR2 ANQGSEA. This CDR3 spans 10 amino acids. Trimming left V 8 bases short and J 2 bases short, with 5 bases between. The CDR3 DNA reads TGCAGCCCCCTCACAGATACGCAGTATTTT. It codes for CSPLTDTQYF.

This rearrangement joins TRBV7-2 to TRBJ2-1; tentative D call: TRBD2 (5 bases). The CDR3 is made up of 15 amino acids. V lost 2 bases, J lost 1 base, and 9 bases lay in between. CDR1 and CDR2 (germline): SGHTA, FQGNSA. The CDR3 coding sequence is TGTGCCAGCAGCTTAAGTTCGGGGTCCTACAATGAGCAGTTCTTC. Translating it yields CASSLSSGSYNEQFF.

The chain joins TRBV20-1 to TRBJ2-1, with 9 bases fitting TRBD1. CDR1 is DFQATT and CDR2 is SNEGSKA in the germline V gene (reference sequence). This CDR3 spans 14 amino acids. The trim removed 8 bases at V and 1 base at J, leaving 6 bases unmatched. The CDR3 coding sequence is TGCAGTACTCTCGACAGGGGGTCCTACAATGAGCAGTTCTTC. Amino acid sequence: CSTLDRGSYNEQFF.

The chain has TRBV7-2 and TRBJ2-5; D is undetermined. Germline V gene sequence: CDR1 SGHTA, CDR2 FQGNSA. V was clipped by 3 bases and J by 2 bases, with 7 bases between them. CDR3 length: 13 amino acids. CDR3 DNA sequence: TGTGCCAGCAGCTTTCCAGTACAAGAGACCCAGTACTTC. Protein sequence: CASSFPVQETQYF.

This clonotype occurred a few times. The V call is TRBV6-2 or TRBV6-3, the J call TRBJ2-7, with D unclear. The germline V gene encodes CDR1 MNHEY and CDR2 SVGEGT. V lost 3 bases and J lost 4, with 13 bases in between. The CDR3 extends over 14 amino acids. The CDR3 here is CASSYSIAYYEQYF. CDR3 nucleotides: TGTGCCAGCAGTTATTCTATCGCCTATTACGAGCAGTACTTC.

A note on this clonotype: At one end, the junction sequence differs from germline, possibly due to a read error. V is TRBV11-1 and J is TRBJ2-2, with a possible D match to TRBD2 (5 bases). CDR1 is SGHAT and CDR2 is FQDESV in the germline V gene (reference sequence). The CDR3 spans 15 residues. The CDR3 nucleotides are TGTGCCAGCAGGCGAGGAGCGGCGAACACCGGGGAGCGGTTTTTT. Protein product: CASRRGAANTGERFF.

This sequence joins TRBV5-1 and TRBJ2-5, with TRBD1 matching over 7 bases. Trimming removed 4 bases from V and 1 base from J; junction bases left unmatched: 22. CDR3 length: 20 residues. Germline V gene data show CDR1 as SGHRS and CDR2 as YFSETQ. The CDR3 spells CASSVYSVGQGEGSQETQYF. In DNA, the CDR3 is TGCGCCAGCAGCGTATACTCGGTTGGGCAGGGGGAAGGGTCCCAAGAGACCCAGTACTTC.

This clonotype was observed once. The junction differs from germline at one of its ends, possibly a read error. The chain recombines TRBV24-1 with TRBJ2-1; D not resolved. The germline V gene has CDR1 KGHDR and CDR2 SFDVKD. This CDR3 region has 17 residues. For the CDR3, the DNA is TGTGCCACCAGTGATTTTGGAGATTTCGACCGAGACAATGAGCAGGTCTTC. The encoded protein is CATSDFGDFDRDNEQVF.

The gene calls are TRBV10-3 and TRBJ2-5; the D is unclear. There are 11 residues in the CDR3. Germline CDR1 is ENHRY and CDR2 is SYGVKD. V was cut by 7 bases and J by 3 bases, with 6 bases left in between. Written as DNA, the CDR3 is TGTGCCATCAACTCAGAAGAGACCCAGTACTTC. Protein product: CAINSEETQYF.